This TCR beta chain was obtained from a study of blood T cell repertoires in COVID-19. TCRdb's table, derived via immunoSEQ multiplex PCR, lists solely in-frame clones and lacks some. The sample yields about 310,000 clones, 75% to 90% seen once. Cohort 3 donors were reported recovered after two negative PCRs, clearance, or symptom resolution. The CDR3 runs 15 residues. The germline V and J ends were trimmed by 2 bases and 0 bases, with 11 bases remaining between them. The V gene's germline CDR1 is SGHDT and CDR2 YYEEEE. The source of this sequence is a man aged 30-40 years who had recovered from COVID-19. The rearrangement joins TRBV5-6 to TRBJ1-2; D possibly corresponds to TRBD1 (6 bases). Sequenced: PBMCs or T cells enriched from blood (not recorded which). CDR3: CASSFKTGPNYGYTF. The CDR3 DNA is TGTGCCAGCAGCTTTAAGACAGGTCCTAACTATGGCTACACCTTC.